This is a list of T cell receptor beta chains from one sample in a study of blood T cell repertoires in COVID-19. Profiling relied on immunoSEQ multiplex PCR, and the TCRdb table lists in-frame clones only, not all of them. The sample lists around 310,000 clones, 75% to 95% occurring once. The sample taken for sequencing was peripheral blood. Receptor source: a young woman with COVID-19, enrolled during active disease. Each CDR3 is given with its conserved first and last residue. The order of the fields is D gene, V gene, J gene, clone size, CDR3 protein, CDR3 DNA. The D gene is left open where the match is weak. Clone size is shown for a subset of rows, as once, few, many or a class of expanded clone.

.	TRBV30	TRBJ1-5	.	CAWSVDRIQPQHF	TGTGCCTGGAGTGTAGACAGGATTCAGCCCCAGCATTTT
TRBD2	TRBV30	TRBJ2-7	.	CAWSPGLAGDEQYF	TGTGCCTGGAGTCCGGGACTAGCGGGGGACGAGCAGTACTTC
.	TRBV4-3	TRBJ1-3	few	CASSQDLRGGNTIYF	TGCGCCAGCAGCCAAGATCTTAGGGGTGGAAACACCATATATTTT
TRBD2	TRBV15	TRBJ2-1	.	CATSPGTSGTNEQFF	TGTGCCACCAGCCCCGGGACTAGCGGGACGAATGAGCAGTTCTTC
.	TRBV9	TRBJ2-1	.	CASSFGSAGDEQFF	TGTGCCAGCAGCTTCGGGTCCGCGGGCGATGAGCAGTTCTTC
TRBD2	TRBV29-1	TRBJ2-7	.	CSVEDIAGASLYYEQYF	TGCAGCGTTGAGGATATAGCGGGAGCGAGCCTCTACTACGAGCAGTACTTC
.	TRBV12-3/TRBV12-4	TRBJ1-4	.	CASSPGNEKLFF	TGTGCCAGCAGTCCCGGGAATGAAAAACTGTTTTTT
.	TRBV6-4	TRBJ2-5	.	CASLGGAGEETQYF	TGTGCCAGCCTTGGGGGGGCGGGGGAAGAGACCCAGTACTTC
TRBD2	TRBV4-2	TRBJ2-2	.	CASSPAVGLAGPNTGELFF	TGTGCCAGCAGCCCCGCCGTGGGACTAGCGGGCCCCAACACCGGGGAGCTGTTTTTT
.	TRBV30	TRBJ1-5	.	CAWSGGGSLKPQHF	TGTGCCTGGAGTGGAGGAGGGTCCCTAAAGCCCCAGCATTTT
.	TRBV10-2	TRBJ2-3	.	CASSQGREDTQYF	TGCGCCAGCAGCCAAGGACGGGAGGATACGCAGTATTTT
TRBD1	TRBV30	TRBJ2-7	.	CAWSPLGTGVSYEQYF	TGTGCCTGGTCCCCCTTGGGGACAGGAGTCTCCTACGAGCAGTACTTC
TRBD2	TRBV10-2	TRBJ2-1	.	CASSNPGGEQFF	TGCGCCAGCAGTAACCCGGGGGGTGAGCAGTTCTTC
TRBD2	TRBV24-1	TRBJ2-1	.	CATSDLPTSGRQSYNEQFF	TGTGCCACCAGTGATTTACCGACTAGCGGGAGGCAATCCTACAATGAGCAGTTCTTC
TRBD1	TRBV7-7	TRBJ2-7	.	CASSFDRGAEQYF	TGTGCTAGCAGCTTTGACAGGGGGGCCGAGCAGTACTTC
.	TRBV7-2	TRBJ2-5	.	CASSLRFQTGQETQYF	TGTGCCAGCAGCCTCCGCTTCCAGACTGGGCAAGAGACCCAGTACTTC
.	TRBV7-2	TRBJ2-7	.	CASSLSSGSYEQYF	TGTGCCAGCAGCTTAAGTAGCGGATCCTACGAGCAGTACTTC
TRBD1	TRBV2	TRBJ1-5	.	CASNSQGESNQPQHF	TGTGCCAGCAACTCGCAGGGGGAATCGAATCAGCCCCAGCATTTT
.	TRBV15	TRBJ2-1	.	CATSRQGRVNEQFF	TGTGCCACCAGCAGACAGGGAAGAGTCAATGAGCAGTTCTTC
.	TRBV5-4	TRBJ2-7	.	CASSPGTGLESYEQYF	TGTGCCAGCAGCCCGGGGACGGGACTTGAGTCCTACGAGCAGTACTTC
.	TRBV29-1	TRBJ1-1	.	CSGQGGEAFF	TGCAGCGGTCAGGGTGGTGAAGCTTTCTTT
TRBD1	TRBV5-1	TRBJ2-2	.	CASSSWRQGDTGELFF	TGCGCCAGCAGCTCTTGGCGTCAGGGGGATACCGGGGAGCTGTTTTTT
.	TRBV7-8	TRBJ2-5	.	CASSRSGQETQYF	TGTGCCAGCAGCCGCTCGGGCCAAGAGACCCAGTACTTC
.	TRBV7-3	TRBJ2-1	once	CASSNYPGLPNEQFF	TGTGCCAGCAGCAACTACCCCGGACTGCCGAATGAGCAGTTCTTC
TRBD2	TRBV24-1	TRBJ2-1	.	CATSDPGTSVYNEQFF	TGTGCCACCAGTGACCCCGGGACTAGCGTCTACAATGAGCAGTTCTTC
TRBD2	TRBV5-6	TRBJ2-2	.	CASSFPLAGSGELFF	TGTGCCAGCAGCTTTCCACTAGCGGGATCCGGGGAGCTGTTTTTT
TRBD1	TRBV5-8	TRBJ1-2	.	CASSLTGTYGYTF	TGTGCCAGCAGCCTGACAGGGACCTATGGCTACACCTTC
.	TRBV6-4	TRBJ2-7	.	CASSDFGGYEQYF	TGTGCCAGCAGTGATTTCGGGGGCTACGAGCAGTACTTC
TRBD2	TRBV30	TRBJ2-3	.	CALAGGLDTQYF	TGTGCATTAGCGGGGGGCTTAGATACGCAGTATTTT
.	TRBV9	TRBJ2-7	.	CASSVGPATRIKHEQYF	TGTGCCAGCAGCGTTGGGCCCGCGACTAGAATAAAACACGAGCAGTACTTC
.	TRBV19	TRBJ2-7	.	CASKEDGGAYEQYF	TGTGCCAGTAAGGAGGACGGAGGGGCCTACGAGCAGTACTTC
TRBD2	TRBV29-1	TRBJ2-1	.	CSVDFPGLAGEFSNEQFF	TGCAGCGTTGACTTCCCGGGACTAGCGGGAGAGTTTTCCAATGAGCAGTTCTTC
.	TRBV9	TRBJ1-2	.	CASSGPRGSNYGYTF	TGTGCCAGCAGCGGACCTCGCGGTTCTAACTATGGCTACACCTTC
.	TRBV6-5	TRBJ1-2	.	CASRPSGTTHGYTF	TGTGCCAGCAGGCCATCCGGGACTACGCATGGCTACACCTTC
.	TRBV5-6	TRBJ1-3	.	CASSFRGTIYF	TGTGCCAGCAGCTTCCGGGGCACCATATATTTT
.	TRBV4-2	TRBJ2-7	.	CASSPPGQRSYEQYF	TGTGCCAGCAGCCCCCCCGGACAGCGCTCCTACGAGCAGTACTTC
.	TRBV30	TRBJ1-2	.	CAWSSGYYGYTF	TGTGCCTGGAGTAGCGGGTACTATGGCTACACCTTC
TRBD2	TRBV27	TRBJ2-3	.	CASSETSLSTDTDTQYF	TGTGCCAGCAGCGAGACTAGCCTCTCCACGGATACAGATACGCAGTATTTT
.	TRBV10-2	TRBJ2-5	.	CASSILRETQYF	TGCGCCAGCAGCATATTGAGGGAGACCCAGTACTTC
.	TRBV9	TRBJ1-4	.	CASSPARGVNEKLFF	TGTGCCAGCAGCCCCGCGCGGGGGGTTAATGAAAAACTGTTTTTT
TRBD1	TRBV27	TRBJ2-1	.	CASVDRGVISEQFF	TGTGCCAGCGTCGACAGGGGAGTCATAAGTGAGCAGTTCTTC
TRBD2	TRBV25-1	TRBJ2-7	.	CASSESWPSGTYEQYF	TGTGCCAGCAGTGAATCGTGGCCTAGCGGTACCTACGAGCAGTACTTC
.	TRBV25-1	TRBJ1-2	.	CASSEDRPYYGYTF	TGTGCCAGCAGTGAGGACAGACCCTACTATGGCTACACCTTC
.	TRBV5-4	TRBJ2-2	.	CASSFDTGELFF	TGTGCCAGCAGCTTCGACACCGGGGAGCTGTTTTTT
.	TRBV6-6	TRBJ2-1	.	CASSYLPRVNEQFF	TGTGCCAGCAGTTATCTTCCCAGGGTCAATGAGCAGTTCTTC
.	TRBV7-8	TRBJ1-5	.	CASSSEGVYNQPQHF	TGTGCCAGCAGCTCCGAGGGGGTATACAATCAGCCCCAGCATTTT
.	TRBV28	TRBJ2-6	.	CASSLGGAGANVLTF	TGTGCCAGCAGTTTAGGCGGGGCCGGGGCCAACGTCCTGACTTTC
TRBD2	TRBV11-2	TRBJ2-1	.	CASSQRLAGITNEQFF	TGTGCCAGCAGTCAACGACTAGCCGGGATTACCAATGAGCAGTTCTTC
TRBD1	TRBV2	TRBJ1-2	.	CASRWDSYGYTF	TGTGCCAGCAGATGGGACAGCTATGGCTACACCTTC
.	TRBV6-2/TRBV6-3	TRBJ2-4	once	CASSLGGSAKNIQYF	TGTGCCAGCAGTTTGGGGGGATCAGCCAAAAACATTCAGTACTTC